These T cell receptor beta chains were read from a single sample in a study of T cell responses to AZD1222 COVID-19 vaccine. Generated by immunoSEQ multiplex PCR, the TCRdb table keeps only in-frame clones and is missing some. The table shows about 57,000 clones, with around 88% occurring only once. Sequenced material: peripheral blood, taken on day 0 of AZD1222 vaccination. The receptor source for this set is an adult in good health. Both conserved end residues are part of each CDR3. D genes are given only for firm matches. Expanded clones are given a class, and other clones once, few, many or no size at all.

d_call j_call clone_size v_call cdr3_aa cdr3_nt
. TRBJ2-5 . TRBV7-2 CASSLEMVGETQYF TGTGCCAGCAGCTTAGAAATGGTCGGGGAGACCCAGTACTTC
. TRBJ2-5 . TRBV28 CASSLRSQETQYF TGTGCCAGCAGTTTAAGGAGTCAAGAGACCCAGTACTTC
. TRBJ1-2 few TRBV18 CASSPPAVVGDGYTF TGTGCCAGCTCACCACCGGCGGTAGTAGGTGATGGCTACACCTTC
TRBD1 TRBJ2-2 . TRBV24-1 CATSAAARWQGAQRELFF TGTGCCACCAGTGCCGCAGCCCGTTGGCAGGGGGCGCAGAGGGAGCTGTTTTTT
TRBD2 TRBJ2-1 . TRBV3-1/TRBV3-2 CASSPGTSGHSYNEQFF TGTGCCAGCAGCCCCGGGACTAGCGGGCACTCCTACAATGAGCAGTTCTTC
. TRBJ2-7 . TRBV28 CASSSTSTPYEQYF TGTGCCAGCAGTTCCACTAGTACCCCCTACGAGCAGTACTTC
. TRBJ1-2 . TRBV6-5 CASSPTGNYGYTF TGTGCCAGCAGTCCGACGGGGAACTATGGCTACACCTTC
TRBD1 TRBJ1-4 . TRBV7-2 CASSWGQGASNEKLFF TGTGCCAGCAGCTGGGGACAGGGGGCGTCTAATGAAAAACTGTTTTTT
TRBD2 TRBJ2-7 . TRBV7-2 CASRGAGFAYEQYF TGTGCCAGCAGGGGAGCGGGATTTGCCTACGAGCAGTACTTC
. TRBJ1-5 . TRBV28 CASRGQNQPQHF TGTGCCAGCAGGGGTCAAAATCAGCCCCAGCATTTT
TRBD1 TRBJ1-6 . TRBV7-3 CASSSSPHQTGEESGYNSPLHF TGTGCCAGCAGCTCGAGCCCCCATCAGACAGGGGAGGAATCAGGCTATAATTCACCCCTCCACTTT
. TRBJ1-1 once TRBV28 CASSPPPYTEAFF TGTGCCAGCAGCCCACCCCCGTACACTGAAGCTTTCTTT
TRBD1 TRBJ1-5 . TRBV24-1 CATQDRGGNQPQHF TGTGCCACCCAAGACAGGGGTGGCAATCAGCCCCAGCATTTT
. TRBJ1-1 . TRBV7-3 CASSSGRVGVAGTEAFF TGTGCCAGCAGCTCAGGTAGGGTTGGGGTCGCCGGCACTGAAGCTTTCTTT
. TRBJ1-2 . TRBV5-3 CARSLGKGIDGYTF TGTGCCAGAAGCTTGGGAAAAGGTATCGATGGCTACACCTTC
. TRBJ1-4 few TRBV19 CASTQGNEKLFF TGTGCCAGTACGCAGGGGAATGAAAAACTGTTTTTT
. TRBJ1-5 . TRBV28 CACRDDGNQPQHF TGTGCCTGCAGGGACGATGGCAATCAGCCCCAGCATTTT
. TRBJ1-5 . TRBV27 CASRGVGGYQPQHF TGTGCCAGCAGGGGGGTGGGGGGCTATCAGCCCCAGCATTTT
. TRBJ2-7 . TRBV4-2 CASSQGTDRSEAYEQYF TGTGCCAGCAGCCAAGGAACAGACAGAAGCGAGGCCTACGAGCAGTACTTC
TRBD2 TRBJ2-7 . TRBV19 CASSPGLAGVGEQYF TGTGCCAGTAGCCCCGGACTAGCGGGAGTCGGCGAGCAGTACTTC
. TRBJ1-1 . TRBV28 CASSLLEGGNTEAFF TGTGCCAGCAGTTTATTAGAGGGGGGGAACACTGAAGCTTTCTTT
. TRBJ1-1 . TRBV7-2 CASSPGPNTEAFF TGTGCCAGCAGCCCGGGACCGAACACTGAAGCTTTCTTT
TRBD2 TRBJ2-1 . TRBV28 CASSLTSGRWGGEQFF TGTGCCAGCAGTTTGACTAGCGGGAGGTGGGGAGGTGAGCAGTTCTTC
. TRBJ1-1 . TRBV4-3 CASSQDLLGGTEAFF TGCGCCAGCAGCCAAGATCTGTTAGGGGGCACTGAAGCTTTCTTT
. TRBJ1-6 . TRBV6-5 CASSYSYNSPLHF TGTGCCAGCAGTTACTCCTATAATTCACCCCTCCACTTT
. TRBJ1-2 . TRBV6-2/TRBV6-3 CASSYSIYGYTF TGTGCCAGCAGTTACTCGATCTATGGCTACACCTTC
TRBD1 TRBJ2-3 . TRBV7-6 CASSNRQGLTDTQYF TGTGCCAGCAGCAACAGACAGGGCCTCACAGATACGCAGTATTTT
TRBD1 TRBJ2-3 . TRBV30 CAWAGTGGRDTQYF TGTGCCTGGGCCGGGACAGGGGGCAGAGATACGCAGTATTTT
TRBD2 TRBJ2-1 . TRBV11-3 CASGLAGGNSEQFF TGTGCCAGCGGACTAGCGGGAGGGAACAGTGAGCAGTTCTTC
. TRBJ1-2 . TRBV11-3 CASSITDRDYGYTF TGTGCCAGCAGCATCACGGACAGAGACTATGGCTACACCTTC
TRBD1 TRBJ1-1 . TRBV5-1 CASSPRPRGQGAGTEAFF TGCGCCAGCAGCCCCCGACCCCGTGGACAGGGGGCGGGTACTGAAGCTTTCTTT
TRBD1 TRBJ1-1 . TRBV11-2 CASSSQTGSNTEAFF TGTGCCAGCAGTTCGCAGACAGGGTCGAACACTGAAGCTTTCTTT